The clone carrying this TCR beta chain appeared a single time. Its target is not known. cDNA reverse transcribed from extracted RNA served as the sequencing template. TCRdb keeps only in-frame clones here, not all; method: immunoSEQ multiplex PCR. The sample includes 140,000 to 150,000 clones, roughly 54% seen only once; the top ten take less than 20%. This sample was taken from a study of CD8+ T cells in alopecia areata. Study-level results: Having one nonresponder leaves uncertain how baseline CD8+ expansion relates to response. Patients shared TCRs less clearly than mice did, possibly owing to HLA. It was observed that many expanded lesional clones persisted in scalp and blood during tofacitinib.

Described treatment: oral pan-JAK inhibitor, 5-10 mg twice daily. This CDR3 is built from 15 residues. Losses at the gene ends were 4 bases for V and 2 bases for J; bases not matched to a gene: 6. Germline CDR1 is SEHNR and CDR2 is FQNEAQ (reference sequence). V usage is TRBV7-9 and J usage is TRBJ2-7; 9 bases line up with TRBD1. This clonotype originated in a human donor with alopecia areata. Source: CD8+ T cells sorted from blood, taken at week 4, from a patient treated with tofacitinib. Here the CDR3 reads CASSSVRDRAYEQYF. In DNA, the CDR3 is TGTGCCAGCAGCTCAGTCCGGGACAGGGCCTACGAGCAGTACTTC.